A selection of T cell receptor beta chains follows, all from one sample in a study of regulatory T cells in long-lasting Graves disease. TCRdb processed the multiplex PCR reads anew with MiXCR; each CDR3 protein has one entry. The sample lists hundreds of thousands of distinct CDR3 sequences, under 25% occurring once. The source material was peripheral blood mononuclear cells (PBMCs), sampled when the disease was refractory, from a patient treated with antithyroid drugs. Source of these receptors: a female donor with Graves disease. CDR3s include the opening cysteine and the closing phenylalanine or tryptophan. The D gene is left open where the match is weak. Clone sizes are given selectively: once, few, many, or a class where the clone is expanded.

J	V	size	D	DNA	CDR3
TRBJ2-7	TRBV9	NA	TRBD2	TGTGCCAGCAGCGTTACTAGCGTAGACGAGCAGTACTTC	CASSVTSVDEQYF
TRBJ2-5	TRBV27	many	TRBD2	TGTGCCAGCAGTCACATAGGGTGGACTAGCGAGGATATCCGGGAGACCCAGTACTTC	CASSHIGWTSEDIRETQYF
TRBJ2-7	TRBV30	few	NA	TGTGCCTGGAGTGTACAGGGAACCTACGAGCAGTACTTC	CAWSVQGTYEQYF
TRBJ1-2	TRBV5-4	NA	NA	TGTGCCAGCAGCTTGTGGGGGGGTAACTATGGCTACACCTTC	CASSLWGGNYGYTF
TRBJ2-7	TRBV19	NA	NA	TGTGCCAGTAGTATGATCCACAGCTCCTACGAGCAGTACTTC	CASSMIHSSYEQYF
TRBJ2-5	TRBV7-2	many	NA	TGTGCCAGCAGCTTACCGGGGCGGCAAGAGACCCAGTACTTC	CASSLPGRQETQYF
TRBJ2-7	TRBV3-1	few	TRBD2	TGTGCCAGCAGCCAAGAGGGTCTAGCGGGGACCTACGAGCAGTACTTC	CASSQEGLAGTYEQYF
TRBJ1-6	TRBV19	NA	NA	TGTGCCAGTACCACGGCCAATTCACCCCTCCACTTT	CASTTANSPLHF
TRBJ1-5	TRBV19	few	TRBD1	TGTGCCAGTATCGGGCAGGGGGCGAGTATGAGCAATCAGCCCCAGCATTTT	CASIGQGASMSNQPQHF
TRBJ2-7	TRBV4-1	NA	NA	TGCGCCAGCAGCCATGCCCCACGCTACGAGCAGTACTTC	CASSHAPRYEQYF
TRBJ1-4	TRBV12-3/TRBV12-4	NA	NA	TGTGCCAGCAGTTTAGAGGAGGGAATGGCTAATGAAAAACTGTTTTTT	CASSLEEGMANEKLFF
TRBJ1-1	TRBV10-1	NA	NA	TGCGCCAGCAGTGCATCTTCGTCCGGCACTGAAGCTTTCTTT	CASSASSSGTEAFF
TRBJ2-2	TRBV20-1	few	NA	TGCAGTGCTAGAGGAACCTGGGGCACCGGGGAGCTGTTTTTT	CSARGTWGTGELFF
TRBJ2-5	TRBV7-2	NA	TRBD1	TGTGCCAGCAGCCGACGGGGACAGGGTTTTGGGGCCCAGTACTTC	CASSRRGQGFGAQYF
TRBJ2-7	TRBV27	many	NA	TGTGCCAGCAGTTTTCTTGCGGGCCGCGAGCAGTACTTC	CASSFLAGREQYF
TRBJ2-4	TRBV5-1	NA	TRBD1	TGCGCCAGCAGCTTGCGTGGGGACAGGAGAGACATTCAGTACTTC	CASSLRGDRRDIQYF
TRBJ1-1	TRBV20-1	few	NA	TGCAGTGCTCTGGGTCCTGACACGATTGAAGCTTTCTTT	CSALGPDTIEAFF